This TCR beta chain was captured by sequencing in a study of blood T cell repertoires in COVID-19 (dated by TCRdb to about 2020). Looking at the study overall: Samples from collaborators originated in the United States, Italy and Spain and spanned both the acute and convalescent phases of COVID-19. The sample metadata nearly always contained a de-identified subject ID, COVID-19 status, age in years and sex. The repertoires were released in a freely available public database intended as a resource for research on the immune response to SARS-CoV-2. The dataset comprised deeply sampled blood TCRbeta repertoires from subjects exposed to, actively infected with, or recovered from COVID-19. The samples were drawn from two sources: the first 160 participants of the ongoing ImmuneRACE study, and over 950 subjects contributed by 6 global collaborators. Where HLA class I and class II types were available, the types were taken from metadata supplied by the sample provider, not from assay-based typing. The material from the prospective study consisted of cDNA or gDNA derived from T cells, B-cell-depleted T cells, or PBMCs.

The immunoSEQ Assay, a bias-controlled multiplex PCR, was used to amplify TCRbeta CDR3 regions from genomic DNA. Processing in the source paper ran as follows. The number of nucleated cells in each sample was estimated by amplification of reference gene primers within the assay. Sequence reads were collapsed and filtered to measure the absolute abundance of every unique TCRbeta CDR3 rearrangement. For each sample, productive Simpson clonality was calculated by taking the square root of Simpson's diversity index across productive rearrangements. In TCRdb, the immuneACCESS table is reduced to in-frame sequences with V and J assigned. These tables do not hold every clone; where another copy was compared, an unresolved V gene accounts for under half, and the others remain unexplained. V and J calls and clone size are those listed in that table; D and trimming were worked out from the DNA. The sample table holds approximately 66,000 clones, of which more than 75% were seen once. The ten top clones hold approximately 7% of the sample.

Collaborating institutions collected whole blood in K2EDTA tubes following their own protocols. For TCRbeta analysis, collaborators shipped samples as frozen whole blood, isolated PBMCs, or DNA extracted from either of those sample types. On the study overall, not on this receptor specifically: How much clinical and demographic metadata was included differed by source and by participant, and the metadata was provided uncurated.

On this clone itself: Which antigen it targets is not known. At one end the junction does not follow the germline gene, possibly because of a read error. This specimen includes other DNA sequences encoding the same CDR3.

For CDR1 and CDR2, the germline V gene lists MNHEY and SVGAGI. The CDR3 spans 12 residues, from the cysteine through the phenylalanine. The only DNA kept is the CDR3, 36 bases in frame from the first base. This clonotype was obtained from a man in his 60s with acute or convalescent COVID-19. Recombination connected TRBV6-5 to TRBJ1-1; perhaps TRBD1 is the D gene, with 5 bases matching. Sequencing was carried out using peripheral blood. The nucleotides read TGTGCCAGCAGTCGGGGGAACACTGAGGCTTTCTTT. This codes for CASSRGNTEAFF.